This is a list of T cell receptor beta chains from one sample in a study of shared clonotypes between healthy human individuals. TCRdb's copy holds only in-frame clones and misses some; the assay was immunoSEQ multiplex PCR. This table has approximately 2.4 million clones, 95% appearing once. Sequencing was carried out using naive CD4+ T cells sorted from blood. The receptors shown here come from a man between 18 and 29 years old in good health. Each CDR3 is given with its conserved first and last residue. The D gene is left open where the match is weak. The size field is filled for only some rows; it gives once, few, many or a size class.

DNA: TGCGCCAGCAGCCAGGGACTAGCGGGGCGGCAGACCTTATCACAAGAGACCCAGTACTTC
CDR3: CASSQGLAGRQTLSQETQYF
V: TRBV5-1
J: TRBJ2-5
D: TRBD2
size: NA

DNA: TGTGCCAGCAGGGGGACAGGGGTTCAGCCCCAGCATTTT
CDR3: CASRGTGVQPQHF
V: TRBV28
J: TRBJ1-5
D: TRBD1
size: NA

DNA: TGTGCTAGTGGTTTGTACTACATTCTAGCGGGGAAAAACAATGAGCAGTTCTTC
CDR3: CASGLYYILAGKNNEQFF
V: TRBV12-5
J: TRBJ2-1
D: TRBD2
size: NA

DNA: TGTGCCAGCAGTGAAGGGATTAGCAATCAGCCCCAGCATTTT
CDR3: CASSEGISNQPQHF
V: TRBV6-1
J: TRBJ1-5
D: NA
size: once

DNA: TGTGCCAGCGGGGCAGATTCGGGACCGCCCTACGAGCAGTACTTC
CDR3: CASGADSGPPYEQYF
V: TRBV28
J: TRBJ2-7
D: NA
size: NA

DNA: TGTGCCAGCAGTGACGTTTGGGACAGGGGCTACAATGAGCAGTTCTTC
CDR3: CASSDVWDRGYNEQFF
V: TRBV25-1
J: TRBJ2-1
D: TRBD1
size: NA

DNA: TGTGCCAGCAGCTTCCGAGCGAATAGCAATCAGCCCCAGCATTTT
CDR3: CASSFRANSNQPQHF
V: TRBV5-8
J: TRBJ1-5
D: NA
size: NA

DNA: TGCAGTGTTAGACTAGCTGATACGCAGTATTTT
CDR3: CSVRLADTQYF
V: TRBV20-1
J: TRBJ2-3
D: TRBD2
size: NA

DNA: TGCGCCAGCAGCCAGTCGGACAGGGGGCACTACGAGCAGTACTTC
CDR3: CASSQSDRGHYEQYF
V: TRBV4-3
J: TRBJ2-7
D: TRBD1
size: once

DNA: TGTGCCAGCAGTATAGGGACAGTCACTGAAGCTTTCTTT
CDR3: CASSIGTVTEAFF
V: TRBV6-1
J: TRBJ1-1
D: TRBD1
size: NA

DNA: TGTGCCAGCAGTGAGGGGGGGGGTTATTCACCCCTCCACTTT
CDR3: CASSEGGGYSPLHF
V: TRBV2
J: TRBJ1-6
D: NA
size: NA

DNA: TGTGCCAGCTCAGCCCAGGGTTACTATGGCTACACCTTC
CDR3: CASSAQGYYGYTF
V: TRBV18
J: TRBJ1-2
D: NA
size: NA

DNA: TGTGCCAGCAGCTTCCGGAGCGGGAGCTCCTACAATGAGCAGTTCTTC
CDR3: CASSFRSGSSYNEQFF
V: TRBV7-2
J: TRBJ2-1
D: TRBD2
size: NA

DNA: TGTGCCAGCAGTGAGGGGAGAGCCCCGGAGACCCAGTACTTC
CDR3: CASSEGRAPETQYF
V: TRBV2
J: TRBJ2-5
D: NA
size: NA

DNA: TGTGCCAGCAGCCCCGGCGGGTCCCCACTTGGTGGCTACACCTTC
CDR3: CASSPGGSPLGGYTF
V: TRBV6-6
J: TRBJ1-2
D: NA
size: NA

DNA: TGTGCCAGCAGTTTAGTTCGAGGGGGCGAGCAGTACTTC
CDR3: CASSLVRGGEQYF
V: TRBV28
J: TRBJ2-7
D: NA
size: once

DNA: TGTGCCAGTCAGGGATACGCGAACACTGAAGCTTTCTTT
CDR3: CASQGYANTEAFF
V: TRBV2
J: TRBJ1-1
D: NA
size: NA

DNA: TGTGCCAGCAGCCTAGCTAGCGGGGGGGCCCCAGAGACCCAGTACTTC
CDR3: CASSLASGGAPETQYF
V: TRBV5-4
J: TRBJ2-5
D: TRBD2
size: NA

DNA: TGTGCCAGCAGCTTAGTGGCAGTGCACGAGCAGTACTTC
CDR3: CASSLVAVHEQYF
V: TRBV7-8
J: TRBJ2-7
D: NA
size: NA

DNA: TGTGCCAGCAGCCTCGCTCCCGGGACAGCGAACTCCTACGAGCAGTACTTC
CDR3: CASSLAPGTANSYEQYF
V: TRBV5-6
J: TRBJ2-7
D: TRBD1
size: NA

DNA: TGTGCCAGCAGCTTACGTGGATCTGGGGCCAACGTCCTGACTTTC
CDR3: CASSLRGSGANVLTF
V: TRBV7-9
J: TRBJ2-6
D: NA
size: NA

DNA: TGTGCCATCAGTCCTGACGCCGGGGCTAATGAAAAACTGTTTTTT
CDR3: CAISPDAGANEKLFF
V: TRBV10-3
J: TRBJ1-4
D: NA
size: NA

DNA: TGTGCCATCAGTGATGGGACAGGGATTCGCACAGATACGCAGTATTTT
CDR3: CAISDGTGIRTDTQYF
V: TRBV10-3
J: TRBJ2-3
D: TRBD1
size: NA

DNA: TGTGCCAGCAGCTTGGTGCAGGGGGCAGGAACCTATAATTCACCCCTCCACTTT
CDR3: CASSLVQGAGTYNSPLHF
V: TRBV5-8
J: TRBJ1-6
D: TRBD1
size: NA

DNA: TGTGCCAGCAGTGTGACAGGGGGCGCGGCCGGCTACACCTTC
CDR3: CASSVTGGAAGYTF
V: TRBV2
J: TRBJ1-2
D: TRBD1
size: NA